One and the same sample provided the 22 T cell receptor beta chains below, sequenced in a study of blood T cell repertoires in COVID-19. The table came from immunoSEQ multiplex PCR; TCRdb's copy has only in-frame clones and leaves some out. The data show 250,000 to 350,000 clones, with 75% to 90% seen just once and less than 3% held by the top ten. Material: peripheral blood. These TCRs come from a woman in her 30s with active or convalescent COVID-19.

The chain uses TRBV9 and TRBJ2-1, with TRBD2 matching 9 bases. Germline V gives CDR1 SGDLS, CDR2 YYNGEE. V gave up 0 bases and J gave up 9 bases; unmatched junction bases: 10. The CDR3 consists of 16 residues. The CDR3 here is CASSVAGSGGPLEQFF. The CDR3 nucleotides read TGTGCCAGCAGCGTAGCAGGAAGCGGGGGGCCCCTTGAGCAGTTCTTC.

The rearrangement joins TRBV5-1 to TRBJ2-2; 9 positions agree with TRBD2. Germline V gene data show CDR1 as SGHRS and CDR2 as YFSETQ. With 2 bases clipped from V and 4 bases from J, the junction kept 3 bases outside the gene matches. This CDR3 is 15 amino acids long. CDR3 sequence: CASSLPAGGTGELFF. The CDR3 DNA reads TGCGCCAGCAGCTTACCAGCGGGGGGCACCGGGGAGCTGTTTTTT.

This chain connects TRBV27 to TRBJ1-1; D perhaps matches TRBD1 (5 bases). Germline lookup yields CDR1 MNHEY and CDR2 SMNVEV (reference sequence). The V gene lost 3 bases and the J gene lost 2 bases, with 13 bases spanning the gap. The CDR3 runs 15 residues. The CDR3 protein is CASSFTSDTNTEAFF. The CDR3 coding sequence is TGTGCCAGCAGTTTTACGTCGGACACTAACACTGAAGCTTTCTTT.

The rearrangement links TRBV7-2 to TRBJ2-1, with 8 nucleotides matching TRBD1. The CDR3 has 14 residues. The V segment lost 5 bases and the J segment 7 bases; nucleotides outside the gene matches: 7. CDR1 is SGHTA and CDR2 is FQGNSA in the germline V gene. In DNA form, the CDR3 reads TGTGCCAGCAGCCAGAGGACAGGGCGGAATGAGCAGTTCTTC. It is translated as CASSQRTGRNEQFF.

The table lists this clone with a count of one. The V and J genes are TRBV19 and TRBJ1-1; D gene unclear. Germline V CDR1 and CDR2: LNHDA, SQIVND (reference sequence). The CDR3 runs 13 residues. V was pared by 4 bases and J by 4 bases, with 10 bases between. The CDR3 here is CASSRSAGTEAFF. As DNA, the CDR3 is TGTGCCAGTAGTAGGAGTGCGGGCACTGAAGCTTTCTTT.

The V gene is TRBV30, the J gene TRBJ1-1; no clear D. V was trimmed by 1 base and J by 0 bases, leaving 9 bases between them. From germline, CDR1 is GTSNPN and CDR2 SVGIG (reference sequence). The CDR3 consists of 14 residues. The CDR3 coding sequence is TGTGCCTGGAGTGCGGTCAGGTTGAACACTGAAGCTTTCTTT. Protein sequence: CAWSAVRLNTEAFF. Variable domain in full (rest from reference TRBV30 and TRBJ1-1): SQTIHQWPATLVQPVGSPLSLECTVEGTSNPNLYWYRQAAGRGLQLLFYSVGIGQISSEVPQNLSASRPQDRQFILSSKKLLLSDSGFYLCAWSAVRLNTEAFFGQGTRLTVV.

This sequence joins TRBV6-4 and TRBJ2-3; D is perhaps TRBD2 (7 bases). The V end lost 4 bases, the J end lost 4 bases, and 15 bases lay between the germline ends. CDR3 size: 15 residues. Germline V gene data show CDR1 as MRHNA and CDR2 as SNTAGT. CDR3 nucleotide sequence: TGTGCCAGCAGTGTGTCCCGGGGGGCCGCAGATACGCAGTATTTT. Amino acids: CASSVSRGAADTQYF.

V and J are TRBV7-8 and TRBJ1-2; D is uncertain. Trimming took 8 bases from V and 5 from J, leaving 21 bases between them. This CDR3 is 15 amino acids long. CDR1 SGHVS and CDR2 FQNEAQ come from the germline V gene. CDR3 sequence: CASGEQRAPRYGYTF. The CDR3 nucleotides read TGTGCCAGCGGCGAGCAGAGGGCTCCCCGTTATGGCTACACCTTC.

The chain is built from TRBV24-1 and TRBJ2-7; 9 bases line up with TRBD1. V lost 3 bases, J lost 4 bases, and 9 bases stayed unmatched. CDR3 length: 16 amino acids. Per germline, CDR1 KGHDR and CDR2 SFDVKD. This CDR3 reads CATSDGKQGARYEQYF. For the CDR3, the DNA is TGTGCCACCAGTGATGGAAAACAGGGGGCGCGGTACGAGCAGTACTTC.

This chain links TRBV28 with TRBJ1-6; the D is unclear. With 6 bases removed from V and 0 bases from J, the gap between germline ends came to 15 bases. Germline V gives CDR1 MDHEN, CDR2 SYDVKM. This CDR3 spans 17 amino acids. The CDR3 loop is CASSPFEGFSYNSPLHF. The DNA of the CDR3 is TGTGCCAGCAGCCCCTTCGAGGGCTTCTCCTATAATTCACCCCTCCACTTT.

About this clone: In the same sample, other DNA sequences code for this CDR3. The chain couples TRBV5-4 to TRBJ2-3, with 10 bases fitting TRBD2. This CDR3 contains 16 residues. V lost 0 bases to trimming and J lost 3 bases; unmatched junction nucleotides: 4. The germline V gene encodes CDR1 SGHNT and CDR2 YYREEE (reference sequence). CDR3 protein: CASSLAASGGTDTQYF. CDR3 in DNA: TGTGCCAGCAGCTTGGCGGCTAGCGGGGGAACAGATACGCAGTATTTT.

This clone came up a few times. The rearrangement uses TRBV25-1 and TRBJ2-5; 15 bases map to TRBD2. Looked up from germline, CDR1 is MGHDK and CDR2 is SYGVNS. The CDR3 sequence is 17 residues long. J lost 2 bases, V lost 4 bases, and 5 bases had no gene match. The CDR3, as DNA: TGTGCCAGCAGTGTGGGCGGACTAGCGGGGGGGCAAGAGACCCAGTACTTC. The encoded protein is CASSVGGLAGGQETQYF.

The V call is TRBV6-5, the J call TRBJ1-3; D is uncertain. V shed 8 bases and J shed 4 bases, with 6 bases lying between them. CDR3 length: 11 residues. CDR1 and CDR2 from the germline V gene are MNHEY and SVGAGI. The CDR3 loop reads CASHRGNTIYF. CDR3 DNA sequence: TGTGCCAGCCACAGAGGAAACACCATATATTTT.

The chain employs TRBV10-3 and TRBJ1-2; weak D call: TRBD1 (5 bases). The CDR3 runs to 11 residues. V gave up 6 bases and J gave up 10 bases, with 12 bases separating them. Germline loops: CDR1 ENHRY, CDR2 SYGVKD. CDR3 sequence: CAISPGGDYTF. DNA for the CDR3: TGTGCCATCAGCCCCGGGGGTGACTACACCTTC.

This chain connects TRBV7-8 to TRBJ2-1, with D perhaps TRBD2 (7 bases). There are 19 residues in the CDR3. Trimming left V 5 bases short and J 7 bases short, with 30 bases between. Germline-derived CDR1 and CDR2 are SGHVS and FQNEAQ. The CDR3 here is CASSRTTLSGEGGGNEQFF. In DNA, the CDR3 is TGTGCCAGCAGCCGGACCACCCTGAGCGGAGAGGGGGGAGGGAATGAGCAGTTCTTC.

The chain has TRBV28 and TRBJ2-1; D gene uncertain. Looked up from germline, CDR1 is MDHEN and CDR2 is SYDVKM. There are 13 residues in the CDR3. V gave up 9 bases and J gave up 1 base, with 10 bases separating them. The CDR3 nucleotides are TGTGCCAGACGTAGAGCTTCCTACAATGAGCAGTTCTTC. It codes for CARRRASYNEQFF.

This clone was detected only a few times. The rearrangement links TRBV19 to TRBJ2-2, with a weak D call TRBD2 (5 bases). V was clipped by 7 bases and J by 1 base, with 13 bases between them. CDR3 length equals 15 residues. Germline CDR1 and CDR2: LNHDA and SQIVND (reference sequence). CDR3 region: CASTRRSGNTGELFF. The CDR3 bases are TGTGCCAGTACCCGCAGGAGCGGGAACACCGGGGAGCTGTTTTTT.

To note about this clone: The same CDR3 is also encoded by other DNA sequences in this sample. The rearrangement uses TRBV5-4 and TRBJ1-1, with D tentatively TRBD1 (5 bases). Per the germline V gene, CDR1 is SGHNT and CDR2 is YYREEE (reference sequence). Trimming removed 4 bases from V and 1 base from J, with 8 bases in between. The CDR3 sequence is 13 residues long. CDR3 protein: CASSPGQNTEAFF. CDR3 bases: TGTGCCAGCAGCCCCGGACAGAACACTGAAGCTTTCTTT. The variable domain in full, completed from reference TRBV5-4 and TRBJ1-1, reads ETGVTQSPTHLIKTRGQQVTLRCSSQSGHNTVSWYQQALGQGPQFIFQYYREEENGRGNFPPRFSGLQFPNYSSELNVNALELDDSALYLCASSPGQNTEAFFGQGTRLTVV.

CDR3 sequence: CAGSSGGPGDTQYF. As DNA, the CDR3 is TGTGCCGGGTCTAGCGGGGGGCCGGGGGATACGCAGTATTTT. V and J are TRBV30 and TRBJ2-3, with 11 positions matching TRBD2. Trimming cost V 8 bases and J 6 bases; bases outside gene matches: 10. CDR1 and CDR2 from the germline V gene are GTSNPN and SVGIG (reference sequence). The CDR3 is made up of 14 amino acids.

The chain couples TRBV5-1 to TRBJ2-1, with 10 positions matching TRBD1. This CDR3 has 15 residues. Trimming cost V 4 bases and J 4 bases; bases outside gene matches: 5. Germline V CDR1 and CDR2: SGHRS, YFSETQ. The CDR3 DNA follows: TGCGCCAGCAGCCCGGGACAGGGGCTGTACAATGAGCAGTTCTTC. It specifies CASSPGQGLYNEQFF.

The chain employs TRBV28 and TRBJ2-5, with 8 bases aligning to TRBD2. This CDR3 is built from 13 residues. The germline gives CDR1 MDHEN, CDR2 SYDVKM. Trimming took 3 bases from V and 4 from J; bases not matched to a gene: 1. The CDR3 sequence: CASSFGGGETQYF. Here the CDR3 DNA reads TGTGCCAGCAGTTTCGGGGGGGGAGAGACCCAGTACTTC.

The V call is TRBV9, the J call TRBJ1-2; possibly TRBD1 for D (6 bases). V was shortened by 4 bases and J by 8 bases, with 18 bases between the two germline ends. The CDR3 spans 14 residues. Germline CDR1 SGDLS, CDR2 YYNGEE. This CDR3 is CASSQRGSLSGYTF. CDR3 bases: TGTGCCAGCAGCCAAAGGGGGTCCCTTAGCGGCTACACCTTC.